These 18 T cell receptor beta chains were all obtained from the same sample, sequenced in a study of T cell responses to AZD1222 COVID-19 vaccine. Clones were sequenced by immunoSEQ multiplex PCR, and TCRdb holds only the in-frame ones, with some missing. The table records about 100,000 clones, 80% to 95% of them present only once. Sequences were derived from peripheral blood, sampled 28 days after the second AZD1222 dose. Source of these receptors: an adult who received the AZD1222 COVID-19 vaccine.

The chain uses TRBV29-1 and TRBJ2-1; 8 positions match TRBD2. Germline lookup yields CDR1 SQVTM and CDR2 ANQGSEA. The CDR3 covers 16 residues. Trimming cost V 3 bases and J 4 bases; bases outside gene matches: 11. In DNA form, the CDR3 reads TGCAGCGTTGATGGGGTAGGCGGGAGGCCTTACAATGAGCAGTTCTTC. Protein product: CSVDGVGGRPYNEQFF.

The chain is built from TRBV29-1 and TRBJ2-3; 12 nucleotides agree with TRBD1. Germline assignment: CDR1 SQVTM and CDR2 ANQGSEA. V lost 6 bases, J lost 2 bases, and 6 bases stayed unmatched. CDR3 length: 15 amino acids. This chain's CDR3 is CSVTPGQGATDTQYF. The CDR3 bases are TGCAGCGTCACACCGGGACAGGGGGCCACAGATACGCAGTATTTT.

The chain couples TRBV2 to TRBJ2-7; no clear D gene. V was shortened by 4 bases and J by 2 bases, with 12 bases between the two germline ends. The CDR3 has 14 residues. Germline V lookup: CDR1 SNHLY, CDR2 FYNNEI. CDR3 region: CASSAAEGPYEQYF. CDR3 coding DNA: TGTGCCAGCAGTGCGGCAGAAGGCCCCTACGAGCAGTACTTC.

The CDR3 DNA reads TGTGCCAGCAGCTTAGGACTAGCGGGGACCTACGAGCAGTACTTC. It translates to CASSLGLAGTYEQYF. The V call is TRBV7-9, the J call TRBJ2-7; 11 bases align to TRBD2. The CDR3 covers 15 residues. The J segment lost 2 bases and the V segment lost 1 base, leaving 1 base of the junction unmatched. CDR1 and CDR2 from the germline V gene are SEHNR and FQNEAQ (reference sequence).

Written as DNA, the CDR3 is TGTGCCAGCAGCCAAGGGGAAGGGTCGGGTGAGCAGTTCTTC. This sequence encodes CASSQGEGSGEQFF. The chain recombines TRBV3-1 (or the pseudogene TRBV3-2) with TRBJ2-1; no firm D call. The CDR3 covers 14 residues. Looked up from germline, CDR1 is LGHDT and CDR2 is YNNKEL (reference sequence). Trimming left V 1 base short and J 9 bases short, with 13 bases between.

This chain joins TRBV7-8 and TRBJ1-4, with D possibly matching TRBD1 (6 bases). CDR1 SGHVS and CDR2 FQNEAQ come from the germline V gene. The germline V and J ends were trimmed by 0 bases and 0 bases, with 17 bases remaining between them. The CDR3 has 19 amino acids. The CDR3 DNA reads TGTGCCAGCAGCTTAGCGCTAACAGGGTCGACGGCAACTAATGAAAAACTGTTTTTT. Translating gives CASSLALTGSTATNEKLFF.

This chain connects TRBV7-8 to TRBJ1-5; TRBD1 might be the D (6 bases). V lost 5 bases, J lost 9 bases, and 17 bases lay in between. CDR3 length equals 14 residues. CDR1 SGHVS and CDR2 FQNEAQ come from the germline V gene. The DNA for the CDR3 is TGTGCCAGCAGCCCCTCAGGGGTTAGGTGGCCCCAGCATTTT. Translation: CASSPSGVRWPQHF.

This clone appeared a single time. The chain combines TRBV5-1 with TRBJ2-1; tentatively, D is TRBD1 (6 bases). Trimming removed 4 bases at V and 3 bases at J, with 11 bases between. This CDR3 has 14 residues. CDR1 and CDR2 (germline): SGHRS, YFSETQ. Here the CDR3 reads CASSQKDSYNEQFF. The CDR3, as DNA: TGCGCCAGCAGCCAAAAGGACAGCTACAATGAGCAGTTCTTC.

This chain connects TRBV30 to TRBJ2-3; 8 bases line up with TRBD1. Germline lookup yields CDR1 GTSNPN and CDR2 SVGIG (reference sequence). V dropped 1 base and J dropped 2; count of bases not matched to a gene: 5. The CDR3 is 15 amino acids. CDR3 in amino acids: CAWSETGADTDTQYF. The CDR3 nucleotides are TGTGCCTGGAGTGAGACAGGGGCAGACACAGATACGCAGTATTTT.

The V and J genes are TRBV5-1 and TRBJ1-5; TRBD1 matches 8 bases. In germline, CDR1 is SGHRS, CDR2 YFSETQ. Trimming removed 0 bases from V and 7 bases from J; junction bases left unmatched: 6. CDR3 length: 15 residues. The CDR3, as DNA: TGCGCCAGCAGCTTGGTGGCAGGGGGCGACCAGCCCCAGCATTTT. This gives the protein CASSLVAGGDQPQHF. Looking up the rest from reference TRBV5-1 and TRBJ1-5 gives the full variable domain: KAGVTQTPRYLIKTRGQQVTLSCSPISGHRSVSWYQQTPGQGLQFLFEYFSETQRNKGNFPGRFSGRQFSNSRSEMNVSTLELGDSALYLCASSLVAGGDQPQHFGDGTRLSIL.

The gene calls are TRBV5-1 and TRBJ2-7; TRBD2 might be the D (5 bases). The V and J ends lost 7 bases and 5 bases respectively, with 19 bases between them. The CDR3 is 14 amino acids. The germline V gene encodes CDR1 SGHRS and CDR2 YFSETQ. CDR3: CASCVDGKLHEQYF. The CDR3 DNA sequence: TGCGCCAGCTGTGTGGACGGGAAACTCCACGAGCAGTACTTC.

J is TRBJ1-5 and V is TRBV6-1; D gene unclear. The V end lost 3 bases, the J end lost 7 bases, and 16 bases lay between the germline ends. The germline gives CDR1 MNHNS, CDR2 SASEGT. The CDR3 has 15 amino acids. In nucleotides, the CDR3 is TGTGCCAGCAGTGATTCGGGGTCTTGGAGCCAGCCCCAGCATTTT. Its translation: CASSDSGSWSQPQHF.

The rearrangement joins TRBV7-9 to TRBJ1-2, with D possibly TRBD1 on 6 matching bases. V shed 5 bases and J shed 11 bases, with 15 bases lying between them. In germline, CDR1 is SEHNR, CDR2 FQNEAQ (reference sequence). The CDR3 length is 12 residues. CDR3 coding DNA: TGTGCCAGCAGCCTCACGGGACACAAGTACACCTTC. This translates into CASSLTGHKYTF. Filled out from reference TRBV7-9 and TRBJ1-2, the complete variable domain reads DTGVSQNPRHKITKRGQNVTFRCDPISEHNRLYWYRQTLGQGPEFLTYFQNEAQLEKSRLLSDRFSAERPKGSFSTLEIQRTEQGDSAMYLCASSLTGHKYTFGSGTRLTVV.

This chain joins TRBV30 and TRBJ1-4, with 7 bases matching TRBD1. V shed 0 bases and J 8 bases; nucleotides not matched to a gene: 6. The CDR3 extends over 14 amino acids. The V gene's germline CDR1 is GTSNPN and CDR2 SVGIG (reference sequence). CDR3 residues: CAWSVLAGGEKLFF. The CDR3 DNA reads TGTGCCTGGAGTGTTCTGGCAGGGGGAGAAAAACTGTTTTTT.

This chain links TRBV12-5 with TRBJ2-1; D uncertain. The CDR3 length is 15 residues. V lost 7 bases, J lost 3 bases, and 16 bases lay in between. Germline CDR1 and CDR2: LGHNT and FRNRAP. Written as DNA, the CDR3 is TGTGCTAGTGCCGATAGACCCGTGGGCTACAATGAGCAGTTCTTC. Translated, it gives CASADRPVGYNEQFF.

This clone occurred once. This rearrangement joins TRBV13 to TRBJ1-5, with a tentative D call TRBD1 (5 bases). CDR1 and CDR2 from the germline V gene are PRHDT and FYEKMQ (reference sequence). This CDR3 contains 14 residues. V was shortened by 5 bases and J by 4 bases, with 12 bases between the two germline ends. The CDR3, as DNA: TGTGCCAGCAGCCAAAGGGCAGGGAATCAGCCCCAGCATTTT. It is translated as CASSQRAGNQPQHF.

CDR3 residues: CSASASANPAGDYGYTF. The CDR3 DNA reads as TGCAGTGCTAGTGCTTCGGCAAACCCCGCGGGGGACTATGGCTACACCTTC. The chain recombines TRBV20-1 with TRBJ1-2; a possible D gene is TRBD1 (5 bases). The germline gives CDR1 DFQATT, CDR2 SNEGSKA (reference sequence). The V end was cut by 3 bases, the J end by 3 bases, with 23 bases between. This CDR3 region has 17 residues.

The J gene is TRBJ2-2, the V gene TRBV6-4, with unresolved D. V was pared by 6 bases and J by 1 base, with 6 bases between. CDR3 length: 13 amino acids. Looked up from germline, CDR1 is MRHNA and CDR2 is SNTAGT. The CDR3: CASSVQNTGELFF. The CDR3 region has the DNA TGTGCCAGCAGCGTACAGAACACCGGGGAGCTGTTTTTT.